The 29 T cell receptor beta chains below all came from one sample that was sequenced in a study of CD8 T cells in ankylosing spondylitis. Findings and caveats of the study: Several highly homologous variants made up a TCR beta motif that seemed to typify ankylosing spondylitis blood.

In TCRdb, the 5' RACE reads were re-called with MiXCR into one record per CDR3 protein. Here the sample spans approximately 500,000 distinct CDR3 sequences, about an eighth being singletons. For these TCRs, the target antigens are not known. Source material: blood, either unsorted or a sorted T cell fraction (not recorded which). Receptors were obtained from a male donor with ankylosing spondylitis.

The V and J genes are TRBV7-9 and TRBJ1-1; D is uncertain. CDR3 length: 13 amino acids. V lost 7 bases and J lost 1, with 10 bases in between. CDR1 is SEHNR and CDR2 is FQNEAQ in the germline V gene (reference sequence). Written as DNA, the CDR3 is TGTGCCAGCACCGCCCCAAGGAACACTGAAGCTTTCTTT. Encoded protein: CASTAPRNTEAFF.

This chain joins TRBV14 and TRBJ1-4; possible D gene TRBD1, 5 bases. Germline-derived CDR1 and CDR2 are SGHDN and FVKESK. V was cut by 4 bases and J by 2 bases, with 14 bases left in between. The CDR3 covers 16 residues. The CDR3 DNA reads TGTGCCAGCAGCCCCATGGGGGTTAAGACTAATGAAAAACTGTTTTTT. It codes for CASSPMGVKTNEKLFF.

The chain employs TRBV20-1 and TRBJ2-1; 16 bases are a match to TRBD2. The CDR3 is made up of 14 amino acids. Germline trimming cut 3 bases from V and 9 bases from J; bases unmatched to any gene: 2. CDR1 is DFQATT, CDR2 SNEGSKA, per germline (reference sequence). CDR3 bases: TGCAGTGCTAGGGGGACTAGCGGGAGGGGTGAGCAGTTCTTC. Its translation is CSARGTSGRGEQFF.

The chain couples TRBV10-3 to TRBJ1-5, with D unclear. The germline V and J ends were trimmed by 3 bases and 10 bases, with 10 bases remaining between them. CDR3 length: 12 amino acids. Germline V gene lookup returns CDR1 ENHRY and CDR2 SYGVKD. DNA for the CDR3: TGTGCCATCAGTGATTTGGGGAGTCCCCAGCATTTT. Its protein is CAISDLGSPQHF.

Of note for this clonotype: This may be a read error: a much more frequent sequence differs by one nucleotide. The chain combines TRBV20-1 with TRBJ2-3; TRBD2 matches at 12 bases. V shed 1 base, J shed 4 bases, and the junction held 6 bases outside the gene matches. Per germline, CDR1 DFQATT and CDR2 SNEGSKA (reference sequence). There are 16 residues in the CDR3. The CDR3 DNA follows: TGCAGTGCTAGAGGTTTGACTAGCGGGAGCCCAGATACGCAGTATTTT. This encodes CSARGLTSGSPDTQYF.

Many counts were recorded for this clonotype. The J gene is TRBJ1-1, the V gene TRBV12-3 or TRBV12-4; TRBD1 agrees at 8 bases. The CDR3 sequence is 15 residues long. V shed 5 bases and J 7 bases; nucleotides not matched to a gene: 12. The CDR3 DNA sequence: TGTGCCAGCAGTCCCCGGGACAGGAATAGGGGTGAAGCTTTCTTT. This sequence encodes CASSPRDRNRGEAFF.

This clonotype was detected only a few times. This chain links TRBV20-1 with TRBJ2-7; D might be TRBD2 (6 bases). V dropped 2 bases and J dropped 3 bases, with 17 bases sitting between them. CDR1 DFQATT and CDR2 SNEGSKA come from the germline V gene (reference sequence). This CDR3 contains 15 residues. The CDR3 is CSARRKSGLYYEQYF. DNA for the CDR3: TGCAGTGCTAGACGCAAAAGCGGGCTTTACTACGAGCAGTACTTC.

This clonotype came up a few times. This chain connects TRBV6-6 to TRBJ1-1; no firm D call. Germline V gene sequence: CDR1 MNHNY, CDR2 SVGAGI (reference sequence). The ends were cut back, 5 bases at V and 6 bases at J, with 13 bases in the middle. This CDR3 region has 13 residues. CDR3 amino acids: CASSRPGVPEAFF. CDR3 coding DNA: TGTGCCAGCAGTCGCCCCGGGGTTCCTGAAGCTTTCTTT.

This clonotype was picked up many times. CDR3 bases: TGCGCCAGCAGCACGGTTTTCAGCGGGGTTTTCTACGAGCAGTACTTC. Translation: CASSTVFSGVFYEQYF. The V and J genes are TRBV5-1 and TRBJ2-7, with 7 bases lining up with TRBD2. The CDR3 covers 16 residues. The junction had 13 bases not matched to a gene; V was cut back by 4 bases and J by 3 bases. The V gene's germline CDR1 is SGHRS and CDR2 YFSETQ.

This clonotype was counted only a few times. The chain couples TRBV30 to TRBJ2-7, with 7 bases lining up with TRBD1. Germline V CDR1 and CDR2: GTSNPN, SVGIG (reference sequence). The CDR3 runs to 13 residues. J was trimmed by 5 bases and V by 3 bases; bases with no gene match: 7. The CDR3 protein is CAWSPGTVNEQYF. The CDR3 coding sequence is TGTGCCTGGAGCCCCGGGACAGTTAACGAGCAGTACTTC.

This clonotype came up a few times. The V call is TRBV4-2, the J call TRBJ2-1; a possible D gene is TRBD2 (5 bases). CDR1 and CDR2 from the germline V gene are LGHNA and YNFKEQ. V lost 1 base, J lost 0 bases, and 10 bases lay in between. The CDR3 sequence is 16 residues long. CDR3 protein: CASSQVEGSSYNEQFF. In DNA form, the CDR3 reads TGTGCCAGCAGCCAAGTCGAAGGGAGCTCCTACAATGAGCAGTTCTTC.

This clonotype was seen a few times. In DNA form, the CDR3 reads TGTGCCAGCAGCCGAGGCAGAAATGAGCAGTTCTTC. Its translation: CASSRGRNEQFF. The chain has TRBV6-5 and TRBJ2-1; unclear D gene. The CDR3 contains 12 residues. Between the trimmed V and J ends, which lost 6 bases and 7 bases, there was a span of 10 bases. CDR1 and CDR2 (germline): MNHEY, SVGAGI.

This clonotype showed up just a few times. This chain joins TRBV3-1 and TRBJ1-2; TRBD1 agrees at 10 bases. The germline V gene encodes CDR1 LGHDT and CDR2 YNNKEL (reference sequence). The length of the CDR3 is 15 residues. The V gene end was trimmed by 5 bases and the J gene end by 2 bases; junction bases not matched to a gene: 5. CDR3 DNA sequence: TGTGCCAGCAGCGTCAGGGGACAGGGGAACTATGGCTACACCTTC. Translation: CASSVRGQGNYGYTF.

The chain recombines TRBV20-1 with TRBJ1-2; 7 bases fit TRBD1. Trimming removed 5 bases from V and 0 bases from J; junction bases left unmatched: 6. The CDR3 consists of 14 residues. The germline gives CDR1 DFQATT, CDR2 SNEGSKA (reference sequence). The CDR3 bases are TGCAGTGCTGTTGCAGGGGGAGCTAACTATGGCTACACCTTC. This translates into CSAVAGGANYGYTF.

The table lists this clonotype with a few counts. The V and J genes are TRBV12-3 or TRBV12-4 and TRBJ1-2, with TRBD1 matching over 7 bases. Trimming at V came to 5 bases and at J to 6 bases, leaving 6 bases not matched to a gene. CDR3 length: 13 amino acids. In nucleotides, the CDR3 is TGTGCCAGCAGTCGGACAGGCTACCATGGCTACACCTTC. Translated, it gives CASSRTGYHGYTF.

This clonotype was seen ten or more times. The V and J genes are TRBV28 and TRBJ2-1; 11 nucleotides align to TRBD2. The CDR3 is 15 residues long. Germline V gives CDR1 MDHEN, CDR2 SYDVKM. V lost 5 bases, J lost 9 bases, and 9 bases stayed unmatched. The CDR3 nucleotides are TGTGCCAGCAGTACTATTAGCGGGAGGGCCCTTGAGCAGTTCTTC. It codes for CASSTISGRALEQFF.

The chain uses TRBV29-1 and TRBJ2-3; D ambiguous. The CDR3 is made up of 14 amino acids. V was trimmed by 1 base and J by 2 bases, leaving 10 bases between them. The germline CDR1 and CDR2 sequences are SQVTM and ANQGSEA. CDR3: CSVEVDGPTDTQYF. The CDR3 coding sequence is TGCAGCGTTGAAGTCGACGGACCCACAGATACGCAGTATTTT.

The rearrangement joins TRBV6-1 to TRBJ2-7; 7 nucleotides match TRBD2. The CDR3 totals 16 residues. The V segment lost 1 base and the J segment 0 bases; nucleotides outside the gene matches: 6. Germline CDR1 and CDR2: MNHNS and SASEGT. CDR3 DNA sequence: TGTGCCAGCAGTGAAGTTAGCGGGCGCCTCTCCTACGAGCAGTACGTC. Protein product: CASSEVSGRLSYEQYV.

Many counts were recorded for this clonotype. The chain has TRBV7-2 and TRBJ2-7; tentatively, D is TRBD2 (5 bases). Trimming shortened V by 2 bases and J by 0 bases, and 14 bases separated the two germline ends. Germline V gene sequence: CDR1 SGHTA, CDR2 FQGNSA. This CDR3 is built from 16 residues. CDR3 bases: TGTGCCAGCAGCTTAAGCAGTAGCGTACCCTCCTACGAGCAGTACTTC. It codes for CASSLSSSVPSYEQYF.

The sample holds many counts of this clonotype. The rearrangement links TRBV12-3 or TRBV12-4 to TRBJ1-5, with TRBD1 as a possible D gene (5 bases). Trimming stripped 10 bases from V and 7 bases from J, with 11 bases between. The CDR3 loop spans 11 amino acids. This chain's CDR3 is CATGGGQPQHF. As DNA, the CDR3 is TGTGCCACCGGCGGGGGACAGCCCCAGCATTTT.

This clonotype was detected many times. J is TRBJ1-2 and V is TRBV7-8; D is uncertain. V was cut by 1 base and J by 3 bases, with 6 bases left in between. From germline, CDR1 is SGHVS and CDR2 FQNEAQ. This CDR3 has 13 amino acids. CDR3 DNA: TGTGCCAGCAGCTTAGTTAGTGACTATGGCTACACCTTC. The encoded protein is CASSLVSDYGYTF.

This clonotype was recorded many times. The chain carries TRBV10-3 and TRBJ1-2; D remains unclear. The V gene's germline CDR1 is ENHRY and CDR2 SYGVKD. The CDR3 is made up of 12 amino acids. The V gene lost 6 bases and the J gene lost 1 base, with 6 bases spanning the gap. CDR3 coding DNA: TGTGCCATCAGCGAGGGTAACTATGGCTACACCTTC. Translating it yields CAISEGNYGYTF.

Only a few counts were recorded for this clonotype. The V and J genes are TRBV20-1 and TRBJ2-3, with D perhaps matching TRBD1 (6 bases). The CDR3 loop spans 14 amino acids. Deletions cut 6 bases from V and 2 bases from J, with 15 bases between. Germline V gene sequence: CDR1 DFQATT, CDR2 SNEGSKA (reference sequence). CDR3 sequence: CSAVMQGPTDTQYF. The CDR3 nucleotides are TGCAGTGCCGTAATGCAGGGGCCCACAGATACGCAGTATTTT.

At least ten counts were recorded for this clonotype. The chain employs TRBV12-3 or TRBV12-4 and TRBJ1-5; D is undetermined. This CDR3 comprises 12 residues. The V end was cut by 4 bases, the J end by 11 bases, with 12 bases between. CDR3 residues: CASSSDLLAQHF. In nucleotides, the CDR3 is TGTGCCAGCAGTTCCGACCTATTGGCCCAGCATTTT.

J is TRBJ1-6 and V is TRBV14; D uncertain. Looked up from germline, CDR1 is SGHDN and CDR2 is FVKESK. CDR3 length: 15 residues. V lost 0 bases to trimming and J lost 4 bases, with 7 bases between them. DNA for the CDR3: TGTGCCAGCAGCCAAGACCGAGTTTATAATTCACCCCTCCACTTT. Protein: CASSQDRVYNSPLHF. Looking up the rest from reference TRBV14 and TRBJ1-6 gives the full variable domain: EAGVTQFPSHSVIEKGQTVTLRCDPISGHDNLYWYRRVMGKEIKFLLHFVKESKQDESGMPNNRFLAERTGGTYSTLKVQPAELEDSGVYFCASSQDRVYNSPLHFGNGTRLTVT.

This clonotype was seen a handful of times. This chain uses TRBV6-5 with TRBJ1-1; D ambiguous. Germline CDR1 is MNHEY and CDR2 is SVGAGI. The CDR3 contains 14 residues. V lost 4 bases, J lost 3 bases, and 12 bases lay in between. The CDR3 bases are TGTGCCAGCAGTTGGGCCGGGCCTTACACTGAAGCTTTCTTT. This codes for CASSWAGPYTEAFF.

This clonotype showed up just a few times. CDR3 sequence reads: CASRGTSGTQNTGELFF. CDR3 bases: TGTGCCAGCAGGGGGACTAGCGGGACCCAGAACACCGGGGAGCTGTTTTTT. The rearrangement links TRBV2 to TRBJ2-2; 13 bases match TRBD2. V lost 6 bases and J lost 1; bases outside the gene matches: 5. CDR3 length: 17 residues. Germline CDR1 and CDR2: SNHLY and FYNNEI.

This clonotype has just a few counts. The chain carries TRBV12-5 and TRBJ1-5, with D perhaps TRBD1 (5 bases). CDR3 length: 13 residues. CDR1 is LGHNT, CDR2 FRNRAP, per germline. Trimming removed 7 bases at V and 7 bases at J, with 14 bases between. For the CDR3, the DNA is TGTGCTAGTGCTCCCAGCGGGGGACAGCCCCAGCATTTT. This translates into CASAPSGGQPQHF.

This clonotype was recorded a few times. This chain links TRBV15 with TRBJ1-3; D unclear. The CDR3 runs 16 residues. Germline lookup yields CDR1 LNHNV and CDR2 YYDKDF (reference sequence). V was cut by 1 base and J by 2 bases, with 12 bases left in between. CDR3 DNA: TGTGCCACCAGCAGAGGTGCAGTCGGGGCTGGAAACACCATATATTTT. It translates to CATSRGAVGAGNTIYF.